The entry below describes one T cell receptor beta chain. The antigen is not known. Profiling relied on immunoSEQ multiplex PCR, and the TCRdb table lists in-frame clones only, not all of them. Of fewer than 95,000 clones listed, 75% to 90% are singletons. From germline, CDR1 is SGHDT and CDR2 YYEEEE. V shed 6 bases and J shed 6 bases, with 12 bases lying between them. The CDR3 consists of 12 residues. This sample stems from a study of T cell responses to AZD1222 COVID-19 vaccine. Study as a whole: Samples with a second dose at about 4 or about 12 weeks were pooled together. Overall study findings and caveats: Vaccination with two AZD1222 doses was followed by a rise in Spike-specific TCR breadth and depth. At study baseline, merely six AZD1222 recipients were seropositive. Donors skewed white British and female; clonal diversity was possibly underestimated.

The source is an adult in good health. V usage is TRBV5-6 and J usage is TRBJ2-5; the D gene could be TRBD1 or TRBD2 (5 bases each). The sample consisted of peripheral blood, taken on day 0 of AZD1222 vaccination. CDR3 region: CASTEGYQTQYF. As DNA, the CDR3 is TGTGCCAGCACCGAGGGGTATCAGACCCAGTACTTC.